Listed here is a single T cell receptor beta chain. Its antigen is currently unknown. The V and J ends lost 6 bases and 7 bases, in that order; junction bases with no gene match: 8. This CDR3 has 14 amino acids. Per germline, CDR1 LNHNV and CDR2 YYDKDF (reference sequence). The data derive from a study of T cells in Graves' hyperthyroidism and ophthalmopathy. Overall study context: It was at initial diagnosis, before any treatment, that peripheral blood was collected. Study-level findings and limits: A model using 13 V-J features told ophthalmopathy apart from stable hyperthyroidism.

The investigators amplified TCR beta CDR3 regions from RNA transcripts. An initial round of RT-PCR targeting the TCR CDR3 relied on the HTBI primer set. From the multiplex PCR reads, TCRdb called clonotypes with MiXCR, one entry per CDR3 protein. The data contain some 570,000 distinct CDR3 sequences, approximately 15% of them singletons. This clonotype was sampled from a young woman with Graves' ophthalmopathy. The chain recombines TRBV15 with TRBJ1-4; 7 bases agree with TRBD1. The material sequenced was blood. The CDR3 nucleotides read TGTGCCACCAGTCCCCGACAGGGTGGTGAAAAACTGTTTTTT. It yields the protein CATSPRQGGEKLFF.